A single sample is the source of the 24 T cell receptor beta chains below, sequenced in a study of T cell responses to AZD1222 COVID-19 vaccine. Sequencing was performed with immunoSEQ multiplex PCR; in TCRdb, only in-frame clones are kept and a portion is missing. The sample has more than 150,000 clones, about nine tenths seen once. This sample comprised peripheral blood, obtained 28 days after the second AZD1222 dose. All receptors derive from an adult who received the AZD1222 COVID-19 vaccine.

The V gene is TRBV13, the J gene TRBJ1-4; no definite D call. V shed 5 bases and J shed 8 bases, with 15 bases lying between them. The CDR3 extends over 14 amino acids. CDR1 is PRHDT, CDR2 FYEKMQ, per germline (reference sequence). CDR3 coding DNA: TGTGCCAGCAGCCGGCCTCCTCCGGGCGAAAAACTGTTTTTT. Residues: CASSRPPPGEKLFF.

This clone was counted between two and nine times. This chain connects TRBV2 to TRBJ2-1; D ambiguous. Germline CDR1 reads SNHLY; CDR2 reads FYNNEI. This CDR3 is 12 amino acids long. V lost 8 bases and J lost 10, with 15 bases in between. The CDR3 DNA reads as TGTGCCAGCGGCGGCTTGGAGAACGAGCAGTTCTTC. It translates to CASGGLENEQFF.

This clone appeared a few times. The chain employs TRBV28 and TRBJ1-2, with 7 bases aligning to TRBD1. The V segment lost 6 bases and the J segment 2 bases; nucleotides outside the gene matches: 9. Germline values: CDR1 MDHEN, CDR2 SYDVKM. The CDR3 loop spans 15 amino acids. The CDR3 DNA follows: TGTGCCAGCAGCCGACGCAGGGGGTACAACTATGGCTACACCTTC. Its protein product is CASSRRRGYNYGYTF.

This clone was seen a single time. CDR3 in amino acids: CASSFAGQLEAFF. In DNA form, the CDR3 reads TGTGCCAGCAGTTTTGCCGGGCAGCTCGAAGCTTTCTTT. The V gene is TRBV12-3 or TRBV12-4, the J gene TRBJ1-1; D is unclear. Trimming cost V 3 bases and J 8 bases, with 13 bases left between them. There are 13 residues in the CDR3.

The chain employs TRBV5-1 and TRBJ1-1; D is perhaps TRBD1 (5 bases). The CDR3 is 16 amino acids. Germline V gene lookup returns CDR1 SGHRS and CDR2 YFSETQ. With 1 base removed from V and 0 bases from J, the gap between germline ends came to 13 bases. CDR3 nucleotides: TGCGCCAGCAGCTTGACCTCCGACAGCTTGAACACTGAAGCTTTCTTT. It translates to CASSLTSDSLNTEAFF. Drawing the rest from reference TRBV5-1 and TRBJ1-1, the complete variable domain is KAGVTQTPRYLIKTRGQQVTLSCSPISGHRSVSWYQQTPGQGLQFLFEYFSETQRNKGNFPGRFSGRQFSNSRSEMNVSTLELGDSALYLCASSLTSDSLNTEAFFGQGTRLTVV.

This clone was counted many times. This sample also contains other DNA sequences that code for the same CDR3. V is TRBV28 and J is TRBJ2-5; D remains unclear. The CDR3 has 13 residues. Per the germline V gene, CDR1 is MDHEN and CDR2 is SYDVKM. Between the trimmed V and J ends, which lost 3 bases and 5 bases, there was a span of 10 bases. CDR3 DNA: TGTGCCAGCAGTTTCGACCTCGGGGAGACCCAGTACTTC. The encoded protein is CASSFDLGETQYF.

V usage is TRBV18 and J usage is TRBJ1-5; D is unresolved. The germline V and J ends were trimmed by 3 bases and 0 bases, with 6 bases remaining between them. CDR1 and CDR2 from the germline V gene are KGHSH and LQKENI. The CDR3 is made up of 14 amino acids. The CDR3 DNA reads TGTGCCAGCTCACCCAATCGTAGCAATCAGCCCCAGCATTTT. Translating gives CASSPNRSNQPQHF.

CDR3 region: CASSPPHGRDQETQYF. For the CDR3, the DNA is TGTGCCAGCAGCCCCCCCCACGGGCGGGACCAAGAGACCCAGTACTTC. The chain combines TRBV3-1 (or the pseudogene TRBV3-2) with TRBJ2-5; tentatively, D is TRBD2 (5 bases). V lost 4 bases, J lost 0 bases, and 15 bases lay in between. This CDR3 comprises 16 residues. CDR1 and CDR2 from the germline V gene are LGHDT and YNNKEL (reference sequence).

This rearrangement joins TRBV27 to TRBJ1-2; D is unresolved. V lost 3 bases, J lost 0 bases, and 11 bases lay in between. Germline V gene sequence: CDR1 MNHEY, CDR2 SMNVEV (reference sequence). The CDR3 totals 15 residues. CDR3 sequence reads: CASSFGHPANYGYTF. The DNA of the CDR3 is TGTGCCAGCAGTTTCGGGCACCCCGCTAACTATGGCTACACCTTC.

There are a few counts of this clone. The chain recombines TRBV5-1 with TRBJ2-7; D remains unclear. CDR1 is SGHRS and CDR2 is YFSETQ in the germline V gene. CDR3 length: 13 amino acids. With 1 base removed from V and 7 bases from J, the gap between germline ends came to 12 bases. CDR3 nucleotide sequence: TGCGCCAGCAGCTTGCTGGCGGCAAGGGAGCAGTACTTC. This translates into CASSLLAAREQYF. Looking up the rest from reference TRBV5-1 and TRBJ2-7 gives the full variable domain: KAGVTQTPRYLIKTRGQQVTLSCSPISGHRSVSWYQQTPGQGLQFLFEYFSETQRNKGNFPGRFSGRQFSNSRSEMNVSTLELGDSALYLCASSLLAAREQYFGPGTRLTVT.

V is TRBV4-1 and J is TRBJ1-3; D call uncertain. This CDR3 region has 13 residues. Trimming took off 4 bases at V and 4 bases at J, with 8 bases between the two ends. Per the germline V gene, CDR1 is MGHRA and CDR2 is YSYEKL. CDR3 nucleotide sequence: TGCGCCAGCAGCCTCGACGGGGGAAACACCATATATTTT. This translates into CASSLDGGNTIYF.

The CDR3 protein is CAWSDRVGETQYF. The CDR3 DNA is TGTGCCTGGAGTGACAGGGTTGGAGAGACCCAGTACTTC. The chain has TRBV30 and TRBJ2-5, with a tentative D call TRBD1 (6 bases). Germline V gene sequence: CDR1 GTSNPN, CDR2 SVGIG (reference sequence). V was trimmed by 1 base and J by 4 bases, leaving 10 bases between them. This CDR3 spans 13 amino acids.

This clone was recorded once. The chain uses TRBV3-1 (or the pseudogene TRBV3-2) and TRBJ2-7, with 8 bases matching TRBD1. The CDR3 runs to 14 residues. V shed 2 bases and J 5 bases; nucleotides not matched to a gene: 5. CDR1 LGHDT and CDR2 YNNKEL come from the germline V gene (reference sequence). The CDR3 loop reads CASSQPAGGNEQYF. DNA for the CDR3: TGTGCCAGCAGCCAACCGGCAGGGGGCAACGAGCAGTACTTC.

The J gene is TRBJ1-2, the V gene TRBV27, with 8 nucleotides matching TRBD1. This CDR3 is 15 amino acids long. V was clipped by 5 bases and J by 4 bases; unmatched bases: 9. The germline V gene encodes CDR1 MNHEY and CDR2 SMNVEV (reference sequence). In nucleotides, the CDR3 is TGTGCCAGCAGTGAGAGGACAGGGTTTGGCTATGGCTACACCTTC. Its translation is CASSERTGFGYGYTF.

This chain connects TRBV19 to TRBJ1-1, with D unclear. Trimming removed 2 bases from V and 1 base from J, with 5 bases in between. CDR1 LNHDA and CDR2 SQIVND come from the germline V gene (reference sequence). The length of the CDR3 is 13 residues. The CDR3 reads CASSIQRNTEAFF. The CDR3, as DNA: TGTGCCAGTAGTATACAGAGGAACACTGAAGCTTTCTTT.

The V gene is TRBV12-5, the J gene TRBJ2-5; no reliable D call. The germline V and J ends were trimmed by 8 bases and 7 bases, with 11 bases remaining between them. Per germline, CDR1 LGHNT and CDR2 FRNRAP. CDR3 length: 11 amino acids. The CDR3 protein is CASWSKGTQYF. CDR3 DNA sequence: TGTGCTAGTTGGTCCAAGGGGACCCAGTACTTC. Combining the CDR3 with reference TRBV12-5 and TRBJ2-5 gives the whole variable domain DARVTQTPRHKVTEMGQEVTMRCQPILGHNTVFWYRQTMMQGLELLAYFRNRAPLDDSGMPKDRFSAEMPDATLATLKIQPSEPRDSAVYFCASWSKGTQYFGPGTRLLVL.

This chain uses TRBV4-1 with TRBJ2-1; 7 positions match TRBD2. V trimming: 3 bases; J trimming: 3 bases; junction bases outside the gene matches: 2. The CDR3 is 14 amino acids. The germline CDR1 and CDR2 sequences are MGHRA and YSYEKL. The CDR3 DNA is TGCGCCAGCAGCCAGAGCGGGGTCTACAATGAGCAGTTCTTC. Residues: CASSQSGVYNEQFF.

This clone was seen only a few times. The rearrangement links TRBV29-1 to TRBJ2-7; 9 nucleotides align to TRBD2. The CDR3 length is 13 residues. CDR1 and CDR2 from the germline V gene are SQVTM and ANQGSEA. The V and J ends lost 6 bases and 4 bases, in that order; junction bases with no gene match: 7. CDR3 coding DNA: TGCAGCGTAGTAGCGGGAGCGGCATACGAGCAGTACTTC. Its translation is CSVVAGAAYEQYF.

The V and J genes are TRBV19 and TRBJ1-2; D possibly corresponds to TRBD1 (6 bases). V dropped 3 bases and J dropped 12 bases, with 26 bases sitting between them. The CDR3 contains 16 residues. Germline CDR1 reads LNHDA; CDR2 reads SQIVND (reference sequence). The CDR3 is CASSIGTQGTLMANTF. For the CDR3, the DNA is TGTGCCAGTAGTATTGGGACCCAGGGGACCCTTATGGCTAACACCTTC.

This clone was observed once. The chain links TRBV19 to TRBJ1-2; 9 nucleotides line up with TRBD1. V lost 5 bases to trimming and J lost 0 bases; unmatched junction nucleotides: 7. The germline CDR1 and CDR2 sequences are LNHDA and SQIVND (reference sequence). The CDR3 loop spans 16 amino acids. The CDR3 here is CASSAGGQGTNYGYTF. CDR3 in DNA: TGTGCCAGTAGTGCGGGGGGACAGGGAACTAACTATGGCTACACCTTC.

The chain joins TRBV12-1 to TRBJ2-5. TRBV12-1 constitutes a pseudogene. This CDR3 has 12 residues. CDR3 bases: TGTGCCAGCAGCTTTGCAGGCGAGACCCAGTACTTC. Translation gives CASSFAGETQYF.

The CDR3 sequence: CASSLPQNIQYF. The CDR3 DNA sequence: TGTGCCAGCAGCTTACCCCAAAACATTCAGTACTTC. This chain connects TRBV7-2 to TRBJ2-4; D ambiguous. The CDR3 totals 12 residues. Germline V gives CDR1 SGHTA, CDR2 FQGNSA. V lost 2 bases to trimming and J lost 5 bases, with 4 bases between them.

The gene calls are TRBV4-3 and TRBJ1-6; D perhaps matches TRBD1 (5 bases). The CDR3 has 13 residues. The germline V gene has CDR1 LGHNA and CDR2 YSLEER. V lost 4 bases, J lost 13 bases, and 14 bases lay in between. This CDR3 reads CASSRDGRSPLHF. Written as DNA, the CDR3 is TGCGCCAGCAGCCGGGACGGTCGCTCTCCCCTCCACTTT.

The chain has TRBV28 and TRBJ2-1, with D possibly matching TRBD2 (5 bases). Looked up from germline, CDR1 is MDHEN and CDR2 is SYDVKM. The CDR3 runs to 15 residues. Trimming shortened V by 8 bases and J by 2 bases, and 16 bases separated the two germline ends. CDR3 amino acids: CASVDGSNPYNEQFF. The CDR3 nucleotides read TGTGCCAGCGTCGATGGGAGTAACCCCTACAATGAGCAGTTCTTC.